This TCR beta chain was obtained from a study of cytomegalovirus exposure and HLA in healthy donors. Study-wide results and limits: In a later analysis, V- and J-gene trimming of beta chains associated with a DCLRE1C missense variant, replicated independently. Analysis performed later found 15,000 or so TCR beta sequences associated with HLA alleles at 0.05 false discovery rate.

Germline V gene lookup returns CDR1 SGHTA and CDR2 FQGNSA. After removal of 5 bases from V and 8 bases from J, the junction contained 3 bases not matched to a gene. CDR3 size: 14 residues. Vbeta (60) and Jbeta (13) primers were used in the PCR. Assay used: immunoSEQ multiplex PCR; TCRdb lists only in-frame clones, some missing. The repertoire table contains roughly 60,000 clones. As to this clone: The antigen is not known.

Sample: PBMCs. The rearrangement links TRBV7-2 to TRBJ2-1, with 13 positions matching TRBD2. The source of this sequence is a male donor in good health and CMV-seronegative. The CDR3 coding sequence is TGTGCCAGCAGCGTGACTAGCGGGAGGTATGAGCAGTTCTTC. Its translation: CASSVTSGRYEQFF.